The T cell receptor (beta chain) under discussion was sequenced for a study of CD8 T cells in ankylosing spondylitis. Overall study results and limits: Disease-linked clones were reportedly significantly enriched in matched ankylosing spondylitis synovial fluid. Seemingly characteristic of ankylosing spondylitis blood was a TCR beta motif consisting of several highly homologous variants.

In making TCR beta libraries, quantitative 5'-RACE with molecular barcodes was used. TCRdb re-called the 5' RACE reads with MiXCR, one entry per CDR3 protein. The sample has a few hundred thousand distinct CDR3 sequences, more than 9.5% seen once. This clonotype was detected a few times. Its antigen is still unknown. The length of the CDR3 is 14 residues. The germline V gene encodes CDR1 LNHDA and CDR2 SQIVND (reference sequence). Trimming at V came to 8 bases and at J to 3 bases, leaving 6 bases not matched to a gene. The sequencing sample was made of blood, either unsorted or a sorted T cell fraction (not recorded which). The receptor was isolated from a male donor with ankylosing spondylitis. The chain recombines TRBV19 with TRBJ1-1, with 10 positions matching TRBD1. The CDR3 sequence: CASRDRGRDTEAFF. CDR3 bases: TGTGCCAGTCGGGACAGGGGAAGAGACACTGAAGCTTTCTTT.